This passage covers 24 T cell receptor beta chains from one sample sequenced in a study of monozygotic twins with inflammatory bowel disease. From its re-call of the 5' RACE reads, TCRdb lists each CDR3 protein once, without DNA. The sample yields just over 300,000 distinct CDR3 sequences, of which the top ten take up 5.6%. Sample: blood. Source of these receptors: a human donor with ulcerative colitis or Crohn's disease, or a healthy co-twin of an affected twin (not recorded which).

V is TRBV20-1 and J is TRBJ2-5; there is no DNA to check the TCRdb D call of TRBD1. CDR3 length: 15 residues. Germline V gene sequence: CDR1 DFQATT, CDR2 SNEGSKA (reference sequence). CDR3 in amino acids: CSATPLEGAHETQYF.

The chain has TRBV29-1 and TRBJ2-7; TCRdb outputs TRBD1, but without DNA this stays unchecked. In germline, CDR1 is SQVTM, CDR2 ANQGSEA. CDR3 length: 12 amino acids. CDR3 region: CSVEGQSYEQYF.

V usage is TRBV6-1 and J usage is TRBJ1-5; TCRdb's assignment of TRBD1 cannot be checked, as there is no DNA. Per the germline V gene, CDR1 is MNHNS and CDR2 is SASEGT. The CDR3 spans 14 residues. The CDR3 sequence: CASSTQGSNQPQHF.

The V call is TRBV5-6, the J call TRBJ2-7. This CDR3 is 13 amino acids long. Germline V gene sequence: CDR1 SGHDT, CDR2 YYEEEE. This CDR3 is CASSQTLKYEQYF. The variable domain in full, completed from reference TRBV5-6 and TRBJ2-7, reads DAGVTQSPTHLIKTRGQQVTLRCSPKSGHDTVSWYQQALGQGPQFIFQYYEEEERQRGNFPDRFSGHQFPNYSSELNVNALLLGDSALYLCASSQTLKYEQYFGPGTRLTVT.

The chain has TRBV24-1 and TRBJ2-5; lacking DNA, the TRBD1 call made by TCRdb goes unchecked. Germline V CDR1 and CDR2: KGHDR, SFDVKD. The CDR3 sequence is 15 residues long. The CDR3 region is CATSERRDRQETQYF.

The chain recombines TRBV13 with TRBJ2-5; checking the TCRdb D call of TRBD2 is not possible without DNA. The CDR3 consists of 15 residues. CDR1 PRHDT and CDR2 FYEKMQ come from the germline V gene (reference sequence). This CDR3 is CASSSSLLTQETQYF.

The rearrangement joins TRBV19 to TRBJ2-2. The germline gives CDR1 LNHDA, CDR2 SQIVND (reference sequence). CDR3 length: 14 amino acids. CDR3 sequence reads: CASRRDGDTGELFF.

J is TRBJ1-1 and V is TRBV27. CDR1 and CDR2 (germline): MNHEY, SMNVEV (reference sequence). The CDR3 is 14 residues long. The CDR3 loop reads CASSPRLRDTEAFF.

The chain carries TRBV24-1 and TRBJ2-3; TCRdb's D call of TRBD1 is untestable without DNA. The CDR3 covers 14 residues. Germline lookup yields CDR1 KGHDR and CDR2 SFDVKD. The chain's CDR3 is CATSDPVGTDTQYF.

The gene calls are TRBV7-9 and TRBJ2-7; TCRdb names TRBD1, which stays unverified in the absence of DNA. The CDR3 spans 15 residues. CDR1 and CDR2 from the germline V gene are SEHNR and FQNEAQ (reference sequence). CDR3 residues: CASSLALGGRGEQYF. The full variable domain, its missing parts supplied by reference TRBV7-9 and TRBJ2-7, is DTGVSQNPRHKITKRGQNVTFRCDPISEHNRLYWYRQTLGQGPEFLTYFQNEAQLEKSRLLSDRFSAERPKGSFSTLEIQRTEQGDSAMYLCASSLALGGRGEQYFGPGTRLTVT.

The chain uses TRBV7-9 and TRBJ1-1; checking the TCRdb D call of TRBD1 is not possible without DNA. The CDR3 consists of 14 residues. In germline, CDR1 is SEHNR, CDR2 FQNEAQ (reference sequence). The CDR3: CASSLTAMNTEAFF.

The chain uses TRBV28 and TRBJ2-4; TCRdb reports TRBD1, a call that lacks DNA to check it against. The CDR3 runs to 15 residues. Germline V gives CDR1 MDHEN, CDR2 SYDVKM. This CDR3 reads CASSLARGGKNIQYF. Supplemented by reference TRBV28 and TRBJ2-4, the full variable domain reads DVKVTQSSRYLVKRTGEKVFLECVQDMDHENMFWYRQDPGLGLRLIYFSYDVKMKEKGDIPEGYSVSREKKERFSLILESASTNQTSMYLCASSLARGGKNIQYFGAGTRLSVL.

The chain joins TRBV15 to TRBJ2-7. The length of the CDR3 is 13 residues. The germline V gene encodes CDR1 LNHNV and CDR2 YYDKDF (reference sequence). The CDR3 reads CATRRGVGLEQYF. Combining the CDR3 with reference TRBV15 and TRBJ2-7 gives the whole variable domain DAMVIQNPRYQVTQFGKPVTLSCSQTLNHNVMYWYQQKSSQAPKLLFHYYDKDFNNEADTPDNFQSRRPNTSFCFLDIRSPGLGDTAMYLCATRRGVGLEQYFGPGTRLTVT.

J is TRBJ2-2 and V is TRBV5-1; the TRBD2 assignment by TCRdb is unverifiable without DNA. Germline CDR1 is SGHRS and CDR2 is YFSETQ. The CDR3 runs to 16 residues. CDR3 residues: CASSLAGGGNTGELFF.

The rearrangement uses TRBV5-1 and TRBJ1-2. Germline CDR1 SGHRS, CDR2 YFSETQ. The CDR3 loop spans 16 amino acids. The CDR3 loop reads CASSLLMGTASYGYTF.

V is TRBV20-1 and J is TRBJ1-3. This CDR3 spans 12 amino acids. Germline V gives CDR1 DFQATT, CDR2 SNEGSKA (reference sequence). The CDR3 reads CSVCQGGSTIYF.

The gene calls are TRBV10-3 and TRBJ2-3; with no DNA, the TCRdb D assignment of TRBD1 cannot be verified. CDR1 and CDR2 (germline): ENHRY, SYGVKD. The CDR3 covers 16 residues. The CDR3 sequence: CAISEVAGDSTDTQYF.

The rearrangement uses TRBV7-9 and TRBJ2-3; the D call from TCRdb, TRBD1, cannot be confirmed without DNA. Germline lookup yields CDR1 SEHNR and CDR2 FQNEAQ (reference sequence). CDR3 length: 15 amino acids. The CDR3 protein is CASSPDRGSTDTQYF. Based on the CDR3 plus reference TRBV7-9 and TRBJ2-3, the full variable domain is DTGVSQNPRHKITKRGQNVTFRCDPISEHNRLYWYRQTLGQGPEFLTYFQNEAQLEKSRLLSDRFSAERPKGSFSTLEIQRTEQGDSAMYLCASSPDRGSTDTQYFGPGTRLTVL.

This chain joins TRBV5-1 and TRBJ1-6; TCRdb designates TRBD1, a call that cannot be tested without DNA. The CDR3 extends over 14 amino acids. CDR1 and CDR2 from the germline V gene are SGHRS and YFSETQ. The CDR3 region is CASSPGQGNSPLHF.

V usage is TRBV9 and J usage is TRBJ2-5; TCRdb reports TRBD1, a call that lacks DNA to check it against. The germline gives CDR1 SGDLS, CDR2 YYNGEE. This CDR3 region has 14 residues. The CDR3 spells CASSVGEGAETQYF.

The chain carries TRBV28 and TRBJ2-7; TCRdb proposes TRBD1, but this gene call is untestable without DNA. The CDR3 has 14 residues. The germline gives CDR1 MDHEN, CDR2 SYDVKM. This chain's CDR3 is CASSLYATAYEQYF.

The chain is built from TRBV5-1 and TRBJ2-4. The length of the CDR3 is 15 residues. Germline CDR1 reads SGHRS; CDR2 reads YFSETQ. This chain's CDR3 is CASSAVDGPLNIQYF.

The rearrangement uses TRBV5-6 and TRBJ2-3; without DNA, the TCRdb call of TRBD1 cannot be checked. This CDR3 comprises 13 residues. The germline CDR1 and CDR2 sequences are SGHDT and YYEEEE. CDR3 sequence reads: CASNTGSTDTQYF.

The V and J genes are TRBV30 and TRBJ2-1. CDR1 and CDR2 from the germline V gene are GTSNPN and SVGIG (reference sequence). This CDR3 is 13 amino acids long. The CDR3 spells CAWRTGTYNEQFF.